A selection of T cell receptor beta chains follows, all from one sample in a study of cytomegalovirus exposure and HLA in healthy donors. Profiled with immunoSEQ multiplex PCR; TCRdb holds only in-frame clones, not every one. Of some 140,000 clones in the sample, about four fifths were seen once. Input material: PBMCs. The receptors stem from a man in his thirties or forties in good health and CMV-seropositive. The CDR3 runs from the conserved cysteine through the conserved F or W. A D gene is named only where the DNA matches it firmly. Clone size is shown for a subset of rows, as once, few, many or a class of expanded clone.

V gene	J gene	clone size	D gene	CDR3 DNA	CDR3 protein
TRBV4-1	TRBJ1-3	.	TRBD1	TGCGCCAGCAGCCAAGATCGGACAGGGACTGGAAACACCATATATTTT	CASSQDRTGTGNTIYF
TRBV6-1	TRBJ2-7	.	.	TGTGCCAGCAGAACAGCCAACGCTTACGAGCAGTACTTC	CASRTANAYEQYF
TRBV7-9	TRBJ2-3	.	TRBD2	TGTGCCAGCAGCCGACTAGCGGGGCCAGTAGATACGCAGTATTTT	CASSRLAGPVDTQYF
TRBV7-9	TRBJ2-1	.	.	TGTGCCAGCAGCTCAGGTTCGTGGCAGTTCTTC	CASSSGSWQFF
TRBV18	TRBJ2-1	.	TRBD1	TGTGCCAGCTCACCCAAGCCGGGACAGACTATTAATGAGCAGTTCTTC	CASSPKPGQTINEQFF
TRBV12-5	TRBJ2-3	.	.	TGTGCTAGTGGCTCCGGACCCGGAGGGGTGGATACGCAGTATTTT	CASGSGPGGVDTQYF
TRBV28	TRBJ1-2	.	.	TGTGCCAGCAGTTTCAGGGCCGGCTACACCTTC	CASSFRAGYTF
TRBV27	TRBJ1-1	.	.	TGTGCCAGCAGTTTAAACTTTATGAACACTGAAGCTTTCTTT	CASSLNFMNTEAFF
TRBV30	TRBJ1-4	.	TRBD1	TGTGCCTGGAGTCTGGACAGGTCCGTTTTT	CAWSLDRSVF
TRBV6-4	TRBJ1-6	.	.	TGTGCCAGCAGACCCAGGGGAGGGGAATTAAGTTCACCCCTCCACTTT	CASRPRGGELSSPLHF
TRBV27	TRBJ2-5	.	.	TGTGCCAGCAGTTCTCCCCAATCAGGGAAAGAGACCCAGTACTTC	CASSSPQSGKETQYF
TRBV27	TRBJ2-7	.	.	TGTGCCAGCAGTCGCCCGACAGGAATACCCTCCTACGAGCAGTACTTC	CASSRPTGIPSYEQYF
TRBV6-5	TRBJ2-1	few	TRBD2	TGTGCCAGCAGTTACTTGCGGGGGGGCTACTACAATGAGCAGTTCTTC	CASSYLRGGYYNEQFF
TRBV10-3	TRBJ1-5	.	.	TGTGCCATCGCGGACGGCGGGGGCAATCAGCCCCAGCATTTT	CAIADGGGNQPQHF
TRBV27	TRBJ2-7	.	TRBD1	TGTGCCAGCAGTTTATCTTTGGGGGACAGATCCTACGAGCAGTACTTC	CASSLSLGDRSYEQYF
TRBV19	TRBJ1-2	few	.	TGTGCCAGTAGTATAGAACCGGGCTATGGCTACACCTTC	CASSIEPGYGYTF
TRBV18	TRBJ1-1	.	.	TGTGCCAGCTCAGGCCAAGAGGGGGACACTGAAGCTTTCTTT	CASSGQEGDTEAFF
TRBV28	TRBJ1-5	.	.	TGTGCCAGCAGTCTTCTGAATCAGCCCCAGCATTTT	CASSLLNQPQHF
TRBV5-1	TRBJ2-7	.	.	TGCGCCAGCAGCTGGGGCGGATCCTACGAGCAGTACTTC	CASSWGGSYEQYF
TRBV2	TRBJ1-5	.	.	TGTGCCAGCAGTGTATCCAATCAGCCCCAGCATTTT	CASSVSNQPQHF
TRBV16	TRBJ1-5	.	.	TGTGCCAGCAGTCGGGGGGCTGAGGATCAGCCCCAGCATTTT	CASSRGAEDQPQHF
TRBV15	TRBJ1-2	.	.	TGTGCCACCAGCAGAGAGCTGAGTCAAAGTTATGGCTACACCTTC	CATSRELSQSYGYTF
TRBV5-1	TRBJ1-4	once	.	TGCGCCAGCAGCTTGGGCCCCGGGGAAAAACTGTTTTTT	CASSLGPGEKLFF
TRBV7-3	TRBJ2-5	.	.	TGTGCCAGCAGCTTCAACGGAGAGACCCAGTACTTC	CASSFNGETQYF
TRBV28	TRBJ1-4	few	.	TGTGCCAGCAGCTCAAGGCAAGGGGGTGAAAAACTGTTTTTT	CASSSRQGGEKLFF
TRBV5-6	TRBJ1-5	.	TRBD1	TGTGCCAGCAGCCGCAGGGGGCCGGGCAATCAGCCCCAGCATTTT	CASSRRGPGNQPQHF
TRBV7-9	TRBJ1-2	.	TRBD1	TGTGCCAGCAGCCAGACAGGGGGCGGGTATGGCTACACCTTC	CASSQTGGGYGYTF
TRBV11-2	TRBJ1-2	.	.	TGTGCCAGCAGCTTAGAGGGGCTAGATGGCTACACCTTC	CASSLEGLDGYTF
TRBV5-4	TRBJ1-1	.	.	TGTGCCAGCAGCCTGTGGGACTCGGCGGGCACTGAAGCTTTCTTT	CASSLWDSAGTEAFF
TRBV4-2	TRBJ2-7	.	TRBD1	TGTGCCAGCAGCCAATCCGCGGGACAGGGGAGGGGCGAGCAGTACTTC	CASSQSAGQGRGEQYF
TRBV19	TRBJ1-4	few	.	TGTGCCAGTAGTTCCAAGGGCCGGGGTCTAAATGAAAAACTGTTTTTT	CASSSKGRGLNEKLFF
TRBV5-1	TRBJ2-2	.	.	TGCGCCAGCAGCTTGGGGACAACGAACACCGGGGAGCTGTTTTTT	CASSLGTTNTGELFF
TRBV19	TRBJ2-3	.	TRBD2	TGTGCCACGGGGGCTAGCGGGTCAGATACGCAGTATTTT	CATGASGSDTQYF
TRBV4-1	TRBJ2-7	once	TRBD2	TGCGCCAGCAGCCCGACTAGCGGCTACGAGCAGTACTTC	CASSPTSGYEQYF
TRBV11-2	TRBJ1-1	many	.	TGTGCCAGCAGCTTAGGCGAAGTGAACACTGAAGCTTTCTTT	CASSLGEVNTEAFF
TRBV13	TRBJ2-1	once	.	TGTGCCAGCAGCTCTAGCTCCGGGATCTATGAGCAGTTCTTC	CASSSSSGIYEQFF
TRBV19	TRBJ1-5	few	TRBD1	TGTGCCAGTACTCCGGGACAGGGGAATCAGCCCCAGCATTTT	CASTPGQGNQPQHF
TRBV5-6	TRBJ1-4	.	.	TGTGCCAGCAGCTTACAGGGACCGGGGGAAAAACTGTTTTTT	CASSLQGPGEKLFF
TRBV5-4	TRBJ1-1	.	TRBD1	TGTGCCAGCAGCTTAGGACTAAGGACAGGGGGCGGTGGCGCTGAAGCTTTCTTT	CASSLGLRTGGGGAEAFF
TRBV7-9	TRBJ2-7	.	.	TGTGCCAGCAGCTTCAACAGGGATACCTACGAGCAGTACTTC	CASSFNRDTYEQYF
TRBV2	TRBJ1-3	.	TRBD1	TGTGCCAGCAGTGCTAGGACAGGGACTGGAAACACCATATATTTT	CASSARTGTGNTIYF
TRBV9	TRBJ1-2	.	.	TGTGCCAGCAGCTTCTCGGCCCAGGGAAGGGCTGGCTACACCTTC	CASSFSAQGRAGYTF
TRBV6-5	TRBJ1-2	.	.	TGTGCCAGTAGCTGGGCGGGGAAAACTAACTATGGCTACACCTTC	CASSWAGKTNYGYTF
TRBV7-2	TRBJ1-5	.	TRBD1	TGTGCCAGCAGCTTAGGACAGGGGGTGTACTATACCAATCAGCCCCAGCATTTT	CASSLGQGVYYTNQPQHF
TRBV30	TRBJ2-1	.	.	TGTGCCTGGAGTATTGGAAGTTGGGACTCCAATCAGTTCTTC	CAWSIGSWDSNQFF
TRBV30	TRBJ1-5	.	.	TGTGCCTGGAGTGAAGGGAGGTGGTACAATCAGCCCCAGCATTTT	CAWSEGRWYNQPQHF
TRBV30	TRBJ1-4	.	.	TGTGCCTGGAGTGGTTCGGAAAAACTGTTTTTT	CAWSGSEKLFF
TRBV5-6	TRBJ2-2	once	TRBD2	TGTGCCAGCAGCATCCTAGCGGGAGGGATCGGGGAGCTGTTTTTT	CASSILAGGIGELFF
TRBV7-9	TRBJ2-5	.	.	TGTGCCAGCAGCTTAGGTGGGCAAGTACAAGAGACCCAGTACTTC	CASSLGGQVQETQYF
TRBV5-1	TRBJ2-7	.	TRBD2	TGCGCCAGCAGCAGTAGCGGGGGTCCCTACGAGCAGTACTTC	CASSSSGGPYEQYF
TRBV2	TRBJ2-3	.	.	TGTGCCAGCAGTGAAGCGGGGGGGCGCACAGATACGCAGTATTTT	CASSEAGGRTDTQYF
TRBV6-5	TRBJ2-7	.	TRBD1	TGTGCCAGCAGCCGACAGGGGGGCTCCTACGAGCAGTACTTC	CASSRQGGSYEQYF
TRBV7-9	TRBJ2-7	.	.	TGTGCCAGCAGCCCGGGACACTCCTACGAGCAGTACTTC	CASSPGHSYEQYF